This TCR beta chain is from a study of T cell responses to AZD1222 COVID-19 vaccine. Study conclusions and caveats: Unmutated variant regions reportedly attract nearly half of all spike-specific TCRs.

About this clone: The antigen is unknown.

Germline loops: CDR1 LNHNV, CDR2 YYDKDF (reference sequence). The ends were cut back, 0 bases at V and 4 bases at J, with 7 bases in the middle. The CDR3 extends over 13 amino acids. Libraries were prepared by immunoSEQ multiplex PCR; TCRdb keeps only in-frame clonotypes and omits some of them. This table has 100,000 to 150,000 clones, 88% appearing once. This sample comprised peripheral blood, obtained on day 0 of AZD1222 vaccination. The sequence came from an adult in good health. The chain employs TRBV15 and TRBJ2-7; D is undetermined. This CDR3 is CATSRDQGYEQYF. The CDR3 DNA sequence: TGTGCCACCAGCAGAGATCAAGGGTACGAGCAGTACTTC. The variable domain in full, completed from reference TRBV15 and TRBJ2-7, reads DAMVIQNPRYQVTQFGKPVTLSCSQTLNHNVMYWYQQKSSQAPKLLFHYYDKDFNNEADTPDNFQSRRPNTSFCFLDIRSPGLGDTAMYLCATSRDQGYEQYFGPGTRLTVT.